This T cell receptor (beta chain) was identified during a study of cytomegalovirus exposure and HLA in healthy donors. Study-wide results and caveats: Researchers counted 180 or so TCR beta chains as cytomegalovirus-associated.

The PCR had 60 Vbeta and 13 Jbeta primers. Assay: immunoSEQ multiplex PCR; the TCRdb copy retains only in-frame clones and omits some. The table lists over 90,000 clones, approximately 85% of them singletons. On this clone itself: The antigen is undetermined.

Specimen: PBMCs. The clonotype was recovered from a man in his forties in good health and CMV-seropositive.

CDR3 in DNA: TGCGCCAGCAGTGTAGAGTTGAACACCGGGGAGCTGTTTTTT. Amino acid sequence: CASSVELNTGELFF. J is TRBJ2-2 and V is TRBV10-1; D is ambiguous. Per the germline V gene, CDR1 is WNHNN and CDR2 is SYGVQD (reference sequence). V dropped 4 bases and J dropped 1 base, with 7 bases sitting between them. CDR3 length equals 14 residues.